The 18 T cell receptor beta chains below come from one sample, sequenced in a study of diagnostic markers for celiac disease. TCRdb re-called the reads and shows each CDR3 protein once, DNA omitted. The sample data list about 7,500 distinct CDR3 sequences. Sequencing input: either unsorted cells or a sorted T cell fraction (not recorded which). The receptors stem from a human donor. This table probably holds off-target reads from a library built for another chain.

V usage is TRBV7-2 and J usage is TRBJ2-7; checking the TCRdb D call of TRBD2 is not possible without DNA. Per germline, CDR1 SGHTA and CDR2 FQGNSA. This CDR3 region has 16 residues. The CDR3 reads CASSSGLAGGGYEQYF.

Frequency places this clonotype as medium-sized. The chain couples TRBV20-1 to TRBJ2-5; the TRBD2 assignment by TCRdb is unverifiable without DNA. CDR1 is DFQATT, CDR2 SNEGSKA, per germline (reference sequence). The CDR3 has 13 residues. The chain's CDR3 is CSASLAGYGTQYF.

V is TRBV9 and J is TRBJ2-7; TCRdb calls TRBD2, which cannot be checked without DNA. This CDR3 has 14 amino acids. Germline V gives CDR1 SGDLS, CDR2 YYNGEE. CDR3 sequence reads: CASSPSGAPYEQYF.

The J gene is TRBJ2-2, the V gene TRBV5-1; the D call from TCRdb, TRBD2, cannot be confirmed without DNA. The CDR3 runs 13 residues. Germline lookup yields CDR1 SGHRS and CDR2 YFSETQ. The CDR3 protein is CASSLVYPGELFF.

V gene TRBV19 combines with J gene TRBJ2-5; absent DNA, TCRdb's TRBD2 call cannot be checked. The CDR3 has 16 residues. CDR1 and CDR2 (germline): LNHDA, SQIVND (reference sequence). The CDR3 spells CASSKAGGSYQETQYF.

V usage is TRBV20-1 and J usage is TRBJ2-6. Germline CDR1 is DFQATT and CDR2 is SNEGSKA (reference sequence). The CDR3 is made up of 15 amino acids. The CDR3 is CSAREASSGANVLTF.

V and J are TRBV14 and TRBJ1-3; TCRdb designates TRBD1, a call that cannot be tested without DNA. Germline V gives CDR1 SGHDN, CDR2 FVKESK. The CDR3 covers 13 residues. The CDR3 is CASSQGGAGPIYF.

The CDR3 spells CASSAMNTEAFF. This sequence joins TRBV19 and TRBJ1-1. Germline V CDR1 and CDR2: LNHDA, SQIVND (reference sequence). CDR3 size: 12 residues.

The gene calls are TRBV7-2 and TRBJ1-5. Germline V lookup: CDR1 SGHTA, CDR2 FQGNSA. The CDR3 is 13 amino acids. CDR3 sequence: CASSSRLGQPQHF.

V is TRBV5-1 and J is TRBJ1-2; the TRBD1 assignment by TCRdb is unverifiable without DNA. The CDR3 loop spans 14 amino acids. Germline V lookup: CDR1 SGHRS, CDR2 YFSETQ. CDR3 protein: CASSLEAGWHGYTF.

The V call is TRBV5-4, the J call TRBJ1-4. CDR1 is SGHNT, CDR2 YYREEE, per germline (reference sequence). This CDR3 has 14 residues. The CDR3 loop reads CASSLTGINEKLFF.

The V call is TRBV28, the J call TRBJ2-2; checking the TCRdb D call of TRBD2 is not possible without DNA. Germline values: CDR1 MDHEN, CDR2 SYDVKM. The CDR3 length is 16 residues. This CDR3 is CASSLVRALNTGELFF.

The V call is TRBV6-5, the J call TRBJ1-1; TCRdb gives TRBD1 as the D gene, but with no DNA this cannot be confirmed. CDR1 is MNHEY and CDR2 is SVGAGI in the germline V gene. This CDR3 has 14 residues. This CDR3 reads CASSYSNRGTEAFF.

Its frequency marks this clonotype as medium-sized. The CDR3 is CASSEGMLSEKLFF. This chain uses TRBV2 with TRBJ1-4. CDR3 length: 14 residues. From germline, CDR1 is SNHLY and CDR2 FYNNEI.

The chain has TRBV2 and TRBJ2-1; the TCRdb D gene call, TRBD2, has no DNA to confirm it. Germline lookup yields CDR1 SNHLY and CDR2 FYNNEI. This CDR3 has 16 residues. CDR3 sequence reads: CASRRSTSGGLGEQFF.

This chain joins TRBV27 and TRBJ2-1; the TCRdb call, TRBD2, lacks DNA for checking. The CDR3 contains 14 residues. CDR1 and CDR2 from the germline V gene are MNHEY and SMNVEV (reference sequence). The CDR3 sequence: CASSFLPRGNEQFF.

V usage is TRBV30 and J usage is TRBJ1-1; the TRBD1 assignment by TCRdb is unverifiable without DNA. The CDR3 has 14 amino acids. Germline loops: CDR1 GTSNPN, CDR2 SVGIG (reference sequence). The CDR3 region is CACSSRAPSTEAFF.

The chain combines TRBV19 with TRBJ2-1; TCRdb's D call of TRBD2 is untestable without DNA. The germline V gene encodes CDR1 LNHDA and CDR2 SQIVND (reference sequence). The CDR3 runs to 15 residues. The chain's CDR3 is CASSIALAGGNEQFF.